The clone carrying this T cell receptor (beta chain) showed up just once. The CDR3 covers 14 residues. Trimming stripped 5 bases from V and 8 bases from J, with 18 bases between. Germline V gene sequence: CDR1 LGHNT, CDR2 FRNRAP. RNA extraction was followed by reverse transcription into cDNA, which acted as the sequencing template. Assay used: immunoSEQ multiplex PCR; TCRdb lists only in-frame clones, some missing. Among some 170,000 clones, 67% were seen once, and the ten largest hold approximately 10%. These data originate in a study of CD8+ T cells in alopecia areata. Specimens obtained from alopecia areata patients comprised lesional scalp punch biopsies and peripheral blood.

The chain uses TRBV12-5 and TRBJ1-2, with D possibly matching TRBD1 (6 bases). The source of this sequence is a human donor with alopecia areata. The sequencing used CD8+ T cells sorted from blood, collected at week 0. CDR3 protein: CASGPTSGTMGYTF. The CDR3 nucleotides are TGTGCTAGTGGTCCTACCTCCGGGACAATGGGCTACACCTTC.